This is a list of T cell receptor beta chains from one sample in a study of blood T cell repertoires in COVID-19. This table comes from immunoSEQ multiplex PCR, and its TCRdb copy is limited to in-frame clones, with some not included. This sample has about 120,000 clones, with around 90% found just once. The material sequenced was peripheral blood. The receptors were sampled from a human donor in a cohort sampled during active COVID-19. CDR3s include the opening cysteine and the closing phenylalanine or tryptophan. The D gene is left open where the match is weak.

v_gene,d_gene,j_gene,CDR3nt,CDR3aa
TRBV25-1,-,TRBJ1-1,TGTGCCAGCAGCGAACAGGGCCTGAACACTGAAGCTTTCTTT,CASSEQGLNTEAFF
TRBV11-2,-,TRBJ2-5,TGTGCCAGCAGCTTAAGCGCTAGTTGGAACCAAGAGACCCAGTACTTC,CASSLSASWNQETQYF
TRBV27,-,TRBJ2-5,TGTGCCAGCAGTTTTGGGGGGGGCAGGGGAGAGACCCAGTACTTC,CASSFGGGRGETQYF
TRBV15,TRBD2,TRBJ2-1,TGTGCCACCAGCAGAGATCCGCTAGCGGGAGTTAATGAGCAGTTCTTC,CATSRDPLAGVNEQFF
TRBV7-6,TRBD1,TRBJ2-2,TGTGCCAGCAGTTTCCGGACAGGGGCGTTGAACACCGGGGAGCTGTTTTTT,CASSFRTGALNTGELFF
TRBV6-6,-,TRBJ2-1,TGTGCCAGCGGGTTCTCAGGGATTGAGCAGTTCTTC,CASGFSGIEQFF
TRBV12-3/TRBV12-4,TRBD2,TRBJ2-5,TGTGCCGCCGGACTAGCGGAGACCCAGTACTTC,CAAGLAETQYF
TRBV11-2,TRBD2,TRBJ2-1,TGTGCCAGCAGCTTACGGACTAGCGGAGAGCAGTTCTTC,CASSLRTSGEQFF
TRBV14,TRBD1,TRBJ1-3,TGTGCCAGCAGCCAGGACAGGGGGACTGGAAACACCATATATTTT,CASSQDRGTGNTIYF
TRBV30,-,TRBJ1-1,TGTGCCTGGAACTGGGGGTCCGGGGGCACTGAAGCTTTCTTT,CAWNWGSGGTEAFF
TRBV7-7,TRBD2,TRBJ2-1,TGTGCCAGCAGCCCCCGAGGGCTAGCGGCGGATGAGCAGTTCTTC,CASSPRGLAADEQFF